This TCR beta chain was identified in a study of cytomegalovirus exposure and HLA in healthy donors. The germline CDR1 and CDR2 sequences are MGHDK and SYGVNS. The trim removed 6 bases at V and 2 bases at J, leaving 10 bases unmatched. CDR3 length: 17 residues. Amplification used 60 Vbeta primers and 13 Jbeta primers. Data came from immunoSEQ multiplex PCR; TCRdb stores just in-frame clones and leaves some out. The table lists under 150,000 clones, approximately 84% of them singletons. This chain joins TRBV25-1 and TRBJ2-1; 10 bases map to TRBD2. This TCR was sampled from a boy aged 2-9 years in good health and CMV-seronegative. Sequencing was carried out using PBMCs. CDR3: CASSRSGGANPYNEQFF. As DNA, the CDR3 is TGTGCCAGCAGCCGGAGCGGGGGGGCGAACCCCTACAATGAGCAGTTCTTC.